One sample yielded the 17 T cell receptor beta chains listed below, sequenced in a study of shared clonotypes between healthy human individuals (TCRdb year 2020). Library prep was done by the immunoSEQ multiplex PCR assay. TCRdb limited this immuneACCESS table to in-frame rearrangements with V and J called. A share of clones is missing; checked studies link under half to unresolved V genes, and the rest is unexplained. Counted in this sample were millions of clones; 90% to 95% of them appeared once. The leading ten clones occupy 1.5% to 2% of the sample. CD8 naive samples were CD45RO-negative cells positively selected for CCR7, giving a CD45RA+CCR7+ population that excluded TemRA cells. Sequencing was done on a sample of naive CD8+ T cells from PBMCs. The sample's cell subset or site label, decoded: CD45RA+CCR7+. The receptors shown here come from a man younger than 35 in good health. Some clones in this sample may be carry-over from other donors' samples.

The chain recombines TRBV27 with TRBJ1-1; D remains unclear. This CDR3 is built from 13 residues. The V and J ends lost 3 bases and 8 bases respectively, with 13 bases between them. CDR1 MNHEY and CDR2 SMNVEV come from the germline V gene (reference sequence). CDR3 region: CASSFTDEEEAFF. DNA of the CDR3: TGTGCCAGCAGTTTTACCGACGAAGAAGAAGCTTTCTTT.

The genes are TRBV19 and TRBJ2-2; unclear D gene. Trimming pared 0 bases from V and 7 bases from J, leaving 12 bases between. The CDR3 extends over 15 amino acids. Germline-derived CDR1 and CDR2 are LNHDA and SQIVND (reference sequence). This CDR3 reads CASSIDEFAGGELFF. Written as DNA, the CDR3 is TGTGCCAGTAGTATAGATGAATTTGCAGGCGGGGAGCTGTTTTTT.

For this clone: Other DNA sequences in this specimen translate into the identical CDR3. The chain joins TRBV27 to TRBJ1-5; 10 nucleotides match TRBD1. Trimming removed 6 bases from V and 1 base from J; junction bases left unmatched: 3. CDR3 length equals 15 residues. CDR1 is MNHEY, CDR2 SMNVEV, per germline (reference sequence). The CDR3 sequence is CASSLDRGSNQPQHF. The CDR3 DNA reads TGTGCCAGCAGCCTGGACAGGGGGAGCAATCAGCCCCAGCATTTT.

Here the CDR3 DNA reads TGTGCCAGCAGTTTAAGAGGGGAGCCCCAGCATTTT. Its translation is CASSLRGEPQHF. The V and J genes are TRBV28 and TRBJ1-5, with D possibly being TRBD1 (5 bases). Per the germline V gene, CDR1 is MDHEN and CDR2 is SYDVKM. V was clipped by 2 bases and J by 8 bases, with 7 bases between them. This CDR3 is 12 amino acids long.

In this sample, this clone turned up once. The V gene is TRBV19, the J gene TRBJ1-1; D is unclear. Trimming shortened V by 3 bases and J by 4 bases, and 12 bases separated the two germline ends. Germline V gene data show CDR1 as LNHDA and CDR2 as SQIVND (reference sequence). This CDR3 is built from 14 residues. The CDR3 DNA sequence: TGTGCCAGTAGTATTTCCCGTGGGTTCACTGAAGCTTTCTTT. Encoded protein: CASSISRGFTEAFF.

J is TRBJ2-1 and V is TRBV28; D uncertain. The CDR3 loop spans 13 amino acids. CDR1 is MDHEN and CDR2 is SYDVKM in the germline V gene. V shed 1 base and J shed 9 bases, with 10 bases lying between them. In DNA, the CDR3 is TGTGCCAGCAGTTTATCTGGTGATGGTGAGCAGTTCTTC. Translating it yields CASSLSGDGEQFF.

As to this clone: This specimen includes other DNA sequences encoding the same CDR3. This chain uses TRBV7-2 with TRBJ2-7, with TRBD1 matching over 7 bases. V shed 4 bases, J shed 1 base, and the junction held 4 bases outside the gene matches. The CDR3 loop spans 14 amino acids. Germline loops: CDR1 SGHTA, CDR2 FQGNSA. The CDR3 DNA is TGTGCCAGCAGCTCACGGACAGGTTCCTACGAGCAGTACTTC. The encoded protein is CASSSRTGSYEQYF. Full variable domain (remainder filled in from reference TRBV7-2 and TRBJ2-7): GAGVSQSPSNKVTEKGKDVELRCDPISGHTALYWYRQSLGQGLEFLIYFQGNSAPDKSGLPSDRFSAERTGGSVSTLTIQRTQQEDSAVYLCASSSRTGSYEQYFGPGTRLTVT.

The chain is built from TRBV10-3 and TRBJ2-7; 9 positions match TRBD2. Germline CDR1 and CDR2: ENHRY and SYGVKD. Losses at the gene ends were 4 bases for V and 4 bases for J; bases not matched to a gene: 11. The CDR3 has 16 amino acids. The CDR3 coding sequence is TGTGCCATCAGTGGGGGGGGCTTAGCGGGAGTTTACGAGCAGTACTTC. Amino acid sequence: CAISGGGLAGVYEQYF.

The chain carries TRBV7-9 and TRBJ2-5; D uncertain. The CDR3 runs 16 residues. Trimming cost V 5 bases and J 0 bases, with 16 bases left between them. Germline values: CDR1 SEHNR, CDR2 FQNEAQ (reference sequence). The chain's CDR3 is CASSDPWAPYQETQYF. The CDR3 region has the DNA TGTGCCAGCAGCGACCCCTGGGCCCCGTACCAAGAGACCCAGTACTTC.

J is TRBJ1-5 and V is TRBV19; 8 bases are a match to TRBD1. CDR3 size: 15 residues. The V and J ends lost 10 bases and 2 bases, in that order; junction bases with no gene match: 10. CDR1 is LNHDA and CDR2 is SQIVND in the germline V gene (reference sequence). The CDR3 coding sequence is TGTGCCACTAAGGAGGACAGGGAAGGCAATCAGCCCCAGCATTTT. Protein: CATKEDREGNQPQHF.

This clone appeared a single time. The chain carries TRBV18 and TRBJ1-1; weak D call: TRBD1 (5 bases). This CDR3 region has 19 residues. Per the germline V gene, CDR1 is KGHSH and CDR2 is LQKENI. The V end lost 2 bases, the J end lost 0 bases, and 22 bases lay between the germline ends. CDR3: CASSPNRGVDSLMNTEAFF. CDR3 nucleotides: TGTGCCAGCTCACCAAATAGAGGGGTGGATTCCCTTATGAACACTGAAGCTTTCTTT.

As DNA, the CDR3 is TGTGCCAGCAGCGGGGGTTTTGGGAACGAGCAGTACTTC. Translation gives CASSGGFGNEQYF. The V call is TRBV9, the J call TRBJ2-7, with no clear D. Germline-derived CDR1 and CDR2 are SGDLS and YYNGEE. V was clipped by 3 bases and J by 5 bases, with 12 bases between them. This CDR3 has 13 amino acids.

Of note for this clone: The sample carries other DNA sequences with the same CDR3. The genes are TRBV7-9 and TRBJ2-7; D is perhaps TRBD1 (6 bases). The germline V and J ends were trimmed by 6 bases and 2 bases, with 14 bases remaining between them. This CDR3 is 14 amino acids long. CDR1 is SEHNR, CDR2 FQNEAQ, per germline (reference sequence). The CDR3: CASSSRQDPYEQYF. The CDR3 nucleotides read TGTGCCAGCAGTTCGAGACAGGACCCCTACGAGCAGTACTTC.

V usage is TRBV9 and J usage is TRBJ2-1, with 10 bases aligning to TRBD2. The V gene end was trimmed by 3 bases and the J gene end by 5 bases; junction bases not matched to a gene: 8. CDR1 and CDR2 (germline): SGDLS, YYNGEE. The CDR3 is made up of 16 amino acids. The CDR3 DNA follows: TGTGCCAGCAGCGCCTTAGCGGGAGGCCGTAACAATGAGCAGTTCTTC. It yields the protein CASSALAGGRNNEQFF.

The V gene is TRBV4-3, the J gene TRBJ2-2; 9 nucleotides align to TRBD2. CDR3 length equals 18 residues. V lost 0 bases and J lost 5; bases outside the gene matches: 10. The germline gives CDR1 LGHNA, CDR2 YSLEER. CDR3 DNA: TGCGCCAGCAGCCAAGATGGCGGGAGGGCCTCGGTTACCGGGGAGCTGTTTTTT. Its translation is CASSQDGGRASVTGELFF.

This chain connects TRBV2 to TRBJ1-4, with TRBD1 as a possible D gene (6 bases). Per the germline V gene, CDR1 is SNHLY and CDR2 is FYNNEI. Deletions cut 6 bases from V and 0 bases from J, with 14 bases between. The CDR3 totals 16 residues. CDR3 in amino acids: CASRAGAFATNEKLFF. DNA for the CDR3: TGTGCCAGCAGGGCAGGGGCCTTTGCAACTAATGAAAAACTGTTTTTT.

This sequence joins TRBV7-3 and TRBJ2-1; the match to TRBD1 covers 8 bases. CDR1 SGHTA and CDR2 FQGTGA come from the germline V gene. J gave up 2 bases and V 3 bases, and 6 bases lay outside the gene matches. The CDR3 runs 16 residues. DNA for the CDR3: TGTGCCAGCAGCTTGACTGGACAGGGTACCTACAATGAGCAGTTCTTC. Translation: CASSLTGQGTYNEQFF.